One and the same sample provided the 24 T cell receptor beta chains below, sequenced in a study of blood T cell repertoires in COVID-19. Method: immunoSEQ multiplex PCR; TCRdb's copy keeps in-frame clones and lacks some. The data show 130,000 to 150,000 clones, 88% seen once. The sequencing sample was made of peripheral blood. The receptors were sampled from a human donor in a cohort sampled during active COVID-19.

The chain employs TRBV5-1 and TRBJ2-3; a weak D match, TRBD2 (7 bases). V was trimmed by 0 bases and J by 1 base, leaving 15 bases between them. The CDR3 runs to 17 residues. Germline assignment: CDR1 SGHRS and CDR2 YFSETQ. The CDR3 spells CASSLAAGAGGTDTQYF. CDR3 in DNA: TGCGCCAGCAGCTTGGCGGCGGGGGCAGGGGGCACAGATACGCAGTATTTT.

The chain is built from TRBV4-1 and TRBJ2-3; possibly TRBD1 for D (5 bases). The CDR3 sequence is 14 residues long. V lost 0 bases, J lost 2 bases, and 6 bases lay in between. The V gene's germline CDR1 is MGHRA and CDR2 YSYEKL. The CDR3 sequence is CASSQETATDTQYF. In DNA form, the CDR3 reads TGCGCCAGCAGCCAAGAGACAGCCACAGATACGCAGTATTTT.

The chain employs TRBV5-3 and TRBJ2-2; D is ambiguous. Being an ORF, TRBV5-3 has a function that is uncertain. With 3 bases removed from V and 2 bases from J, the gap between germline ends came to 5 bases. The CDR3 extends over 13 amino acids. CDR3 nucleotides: TGTGCCAGAAGCTCTTCTAACACCGGGGAGCTGTTTTTT. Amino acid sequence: CARSSSNTGELFF.

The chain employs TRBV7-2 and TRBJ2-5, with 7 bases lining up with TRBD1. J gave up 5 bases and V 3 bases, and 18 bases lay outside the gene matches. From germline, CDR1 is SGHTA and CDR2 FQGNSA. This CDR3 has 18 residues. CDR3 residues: CASSLLALRQGWGETQYF. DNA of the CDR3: TGTGCCAGCAGCTTGTTGGCTCTCAGACAGGGCTGGGGGGAGACCCAGTACTTC.

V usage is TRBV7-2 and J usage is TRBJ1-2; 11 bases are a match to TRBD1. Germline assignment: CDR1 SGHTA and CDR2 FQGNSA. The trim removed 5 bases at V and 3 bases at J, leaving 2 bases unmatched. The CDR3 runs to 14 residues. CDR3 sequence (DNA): TGTGCCAGCAGCCGGGACAGGGGGGACTATGGCTACACCTTC. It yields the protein CASSRDRGDYGYTF.

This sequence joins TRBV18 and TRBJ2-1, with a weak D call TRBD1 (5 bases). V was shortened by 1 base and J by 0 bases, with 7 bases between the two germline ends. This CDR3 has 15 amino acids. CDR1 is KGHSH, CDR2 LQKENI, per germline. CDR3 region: CASSPRQGSYNEQFF. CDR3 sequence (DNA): TGTGCCAGCTCACCACGCCAGGGCTCCTACAATGAGCAGTTCTTC.

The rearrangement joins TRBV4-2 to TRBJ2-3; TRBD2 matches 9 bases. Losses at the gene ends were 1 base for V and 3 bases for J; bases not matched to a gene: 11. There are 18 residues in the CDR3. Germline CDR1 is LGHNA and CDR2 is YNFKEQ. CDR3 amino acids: CASSQGSAAGGITDTQYF. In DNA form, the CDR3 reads TGTGCCAGCAGCCAAGGTTCTGCAGCGGGGGGTATTACAGATACGCAGTATTTT.

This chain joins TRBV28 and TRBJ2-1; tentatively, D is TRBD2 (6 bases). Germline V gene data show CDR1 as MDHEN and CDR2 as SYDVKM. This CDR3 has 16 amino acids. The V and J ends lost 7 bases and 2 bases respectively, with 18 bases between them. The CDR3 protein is CASTSGGSGAYNEQFF. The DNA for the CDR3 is TGTGCCAGCACCTCCGGAGGTAGCGGAGCCTACAATGAGCAGTTCTTC.

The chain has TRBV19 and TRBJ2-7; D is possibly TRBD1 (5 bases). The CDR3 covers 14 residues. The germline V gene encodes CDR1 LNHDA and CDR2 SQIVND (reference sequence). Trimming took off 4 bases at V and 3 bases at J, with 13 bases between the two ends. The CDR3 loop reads CASSTQESHYEQYF. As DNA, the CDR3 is TGTGCCAGTAGTACACAGGAATCCCACTACGAGCAGTACTTC.

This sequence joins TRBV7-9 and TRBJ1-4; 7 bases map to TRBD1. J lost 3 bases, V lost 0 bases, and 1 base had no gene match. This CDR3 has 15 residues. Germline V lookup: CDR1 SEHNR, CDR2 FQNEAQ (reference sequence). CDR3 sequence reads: CASSLAGTANEKLFF. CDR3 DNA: TGTGCCAGCAGCTTAGCAGGGACAGCTAATGAAAAACTGTTTTTT.

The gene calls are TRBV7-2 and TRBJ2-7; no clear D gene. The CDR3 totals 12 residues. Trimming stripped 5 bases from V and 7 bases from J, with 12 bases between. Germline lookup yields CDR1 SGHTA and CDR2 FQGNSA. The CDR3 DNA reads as TGTGCCAGCAGCCTCAGTCCCCTGGAGCAGTACTTC. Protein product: CASSLSPLEQYF. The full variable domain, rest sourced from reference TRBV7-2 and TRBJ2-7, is GAGVSQSPSNKVTEKGKDVELRCDPISGHTALYWYRQSLGQGLEFLIYFQGNSAPDKSGLPSDRFSAERTGGSVSTLTIQRTQQEDSAVYLCASSLSPLEQYFGPGTRLTVT.

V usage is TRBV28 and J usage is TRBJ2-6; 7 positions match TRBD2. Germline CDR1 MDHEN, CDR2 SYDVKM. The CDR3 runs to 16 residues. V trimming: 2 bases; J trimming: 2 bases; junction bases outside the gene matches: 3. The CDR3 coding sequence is TGTGCCAGCAGTTTACCCCGGGGGGCTGGGGCCAACGTCCTGACTTTC. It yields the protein CASSLPRGAGANVLTF. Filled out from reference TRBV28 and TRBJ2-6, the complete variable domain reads DVKVTQSSRYLVKRTGEKVFLECVQDMDHENMFWYRQDPGLGLRLIYFSYDVKMKEKGDIPEGYSVSREKKERFSLILESASTNQTSMYLCASSLPRGAGANVLTFGAGSRLTVL.

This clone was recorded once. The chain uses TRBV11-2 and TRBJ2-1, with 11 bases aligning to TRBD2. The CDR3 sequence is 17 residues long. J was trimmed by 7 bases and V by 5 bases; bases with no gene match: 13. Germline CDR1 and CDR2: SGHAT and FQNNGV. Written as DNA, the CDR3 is TGTGCCAGCAGCCCGTTGACTAGCGGGAAGATTCGAAATGAGCAGTTCTTC. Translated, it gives CASSPLTSGKIRNEQFF.

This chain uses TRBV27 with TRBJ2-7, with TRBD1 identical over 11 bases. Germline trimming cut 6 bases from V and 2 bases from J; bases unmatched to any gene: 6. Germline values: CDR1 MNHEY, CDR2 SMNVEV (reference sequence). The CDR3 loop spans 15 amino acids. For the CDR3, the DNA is TGTGCCAGCAGCAAACCGGGACAGGGGGCCTACGAGCAGTACTTC. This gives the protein CASSKPGQGAYEQYF.

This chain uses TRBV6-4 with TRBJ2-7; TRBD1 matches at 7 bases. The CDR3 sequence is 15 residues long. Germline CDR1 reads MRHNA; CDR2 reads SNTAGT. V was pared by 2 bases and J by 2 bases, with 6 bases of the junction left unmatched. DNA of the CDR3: TGTGCCAGCAGTGACCCCCGGGACAGTGCCTACGAGCAGTACTTC. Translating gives CASSDPRDSAYEQYF.

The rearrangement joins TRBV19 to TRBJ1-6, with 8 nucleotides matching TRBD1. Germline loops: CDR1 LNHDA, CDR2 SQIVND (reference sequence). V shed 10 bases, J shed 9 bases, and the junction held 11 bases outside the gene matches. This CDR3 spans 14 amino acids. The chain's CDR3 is CATTYDRGSSPLHF. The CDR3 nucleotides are TGTGCCACCACCTATGACAGGGGTAGTTCACCCCTCCACTTT.

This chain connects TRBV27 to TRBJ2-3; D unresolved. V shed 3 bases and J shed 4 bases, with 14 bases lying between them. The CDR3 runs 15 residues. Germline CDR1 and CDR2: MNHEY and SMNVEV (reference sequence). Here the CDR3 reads CASSFDRRRSDTQYF. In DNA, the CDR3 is TGTGCCAGCAGTTTTGATCGTAGGAGATCAGATACGCAGTATTTT.

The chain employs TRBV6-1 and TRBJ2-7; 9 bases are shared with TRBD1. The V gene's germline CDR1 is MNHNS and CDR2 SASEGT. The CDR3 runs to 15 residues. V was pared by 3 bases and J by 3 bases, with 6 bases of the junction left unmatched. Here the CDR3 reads CASSDTGQGGYEQYF. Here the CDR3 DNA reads TGTGCCAGCAGTGACACGGGACAGGGCGGCTACGAGCAGTACTTC.

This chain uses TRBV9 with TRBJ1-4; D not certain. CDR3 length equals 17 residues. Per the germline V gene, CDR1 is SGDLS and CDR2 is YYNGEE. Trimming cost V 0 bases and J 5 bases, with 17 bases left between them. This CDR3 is CASSVVGKGAGNEKLFF. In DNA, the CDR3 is TGTGCCAGCAGCGTAGTCGGTAAAGGAGCCGGGAATGAAAAACTGTTTTTT.

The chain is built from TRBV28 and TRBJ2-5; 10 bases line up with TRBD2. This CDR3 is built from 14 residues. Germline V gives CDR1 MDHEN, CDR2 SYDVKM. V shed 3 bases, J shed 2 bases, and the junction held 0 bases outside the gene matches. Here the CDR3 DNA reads TGTGCCAGCAGTTTGACTAGCGGGCAAGAGACCCAGTACTTC. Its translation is CASSLTSGQETQYF.

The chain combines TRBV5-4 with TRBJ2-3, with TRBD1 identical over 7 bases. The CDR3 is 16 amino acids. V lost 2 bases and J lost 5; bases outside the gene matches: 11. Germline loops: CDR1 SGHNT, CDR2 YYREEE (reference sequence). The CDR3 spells CASSFRQGNMRDTQYF. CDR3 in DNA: TGTGCCAGCAGCTTCCGACAGGGAAATATGCGAGATACGCAGTATTTT.

CDR3 residues: CASTRTPSNSPLHF. CDR3 nucleotides: TGTGCCAGCACTAGGACACCTTCGAATTCACCCCTCCACTTT. The chain couples TRBV6-5 to TRBJ1-6; TRBD1 might be the D (5 bases). With 7 bases removed from V and 7 bases from J, the gap between germline ends came to 14 bases. This CDR3 is 14 amino acids long. Germline assignment: CDR1 MNHEY and CDR2 SVGAGI.

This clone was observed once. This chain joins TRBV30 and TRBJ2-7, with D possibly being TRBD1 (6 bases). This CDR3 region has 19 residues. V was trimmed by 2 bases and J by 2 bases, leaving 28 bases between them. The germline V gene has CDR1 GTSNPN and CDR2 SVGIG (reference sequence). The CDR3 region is CAWSRLRTDLILRTYEQYF. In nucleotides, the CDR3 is TGTGCCTGGAGTCGTCTTAGGACAGACCTAATTTTAAGAACCTACGAGCAGTACTTC.

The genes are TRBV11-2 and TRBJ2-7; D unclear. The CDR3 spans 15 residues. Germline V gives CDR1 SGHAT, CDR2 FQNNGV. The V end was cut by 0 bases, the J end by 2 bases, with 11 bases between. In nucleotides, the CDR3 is TGTGCCAGCAGCTTAGATGGAGCCTACACCTACGAGCAGTACTTC. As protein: CASSLDGAYTYEQYF.